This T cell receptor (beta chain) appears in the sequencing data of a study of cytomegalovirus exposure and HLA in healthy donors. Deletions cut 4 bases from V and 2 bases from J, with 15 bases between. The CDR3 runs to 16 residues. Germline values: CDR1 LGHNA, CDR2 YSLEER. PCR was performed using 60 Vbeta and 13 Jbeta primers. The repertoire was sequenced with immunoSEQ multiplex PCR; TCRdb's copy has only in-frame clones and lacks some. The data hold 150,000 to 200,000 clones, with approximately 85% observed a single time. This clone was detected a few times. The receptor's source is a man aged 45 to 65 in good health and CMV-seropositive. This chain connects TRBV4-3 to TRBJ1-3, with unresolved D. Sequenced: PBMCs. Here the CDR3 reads CASSPEVSQTGNTIYF. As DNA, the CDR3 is TGCGCCAGCAGCCCCGAGGTCAGTCAGACTGGAAACACCATATATTTT.